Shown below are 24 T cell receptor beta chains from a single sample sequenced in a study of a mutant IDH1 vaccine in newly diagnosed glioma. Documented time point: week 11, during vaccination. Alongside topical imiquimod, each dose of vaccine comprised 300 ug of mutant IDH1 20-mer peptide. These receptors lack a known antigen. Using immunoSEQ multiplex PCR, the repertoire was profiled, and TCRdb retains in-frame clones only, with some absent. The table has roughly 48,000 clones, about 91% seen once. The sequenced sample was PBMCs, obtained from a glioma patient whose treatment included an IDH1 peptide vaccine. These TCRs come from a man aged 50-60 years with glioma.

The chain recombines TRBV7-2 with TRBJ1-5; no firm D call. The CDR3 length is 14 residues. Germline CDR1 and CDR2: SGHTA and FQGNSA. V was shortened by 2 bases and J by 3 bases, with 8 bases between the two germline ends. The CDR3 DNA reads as TGTGCCAGCAGCTTAAGTTTTAACAATCAGCCCCAGCATTTT. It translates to CASSLSFNNQPQHF.

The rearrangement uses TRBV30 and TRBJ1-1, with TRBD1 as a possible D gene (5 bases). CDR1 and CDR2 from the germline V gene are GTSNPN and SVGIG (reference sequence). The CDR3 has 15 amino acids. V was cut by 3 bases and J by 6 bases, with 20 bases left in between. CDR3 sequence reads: CAWRGRSGEGPEAFF. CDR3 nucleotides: TGTGCCTGGAGGGGAAGATCGGGAGAGGGGCCTGAAGCTTTCTTT.

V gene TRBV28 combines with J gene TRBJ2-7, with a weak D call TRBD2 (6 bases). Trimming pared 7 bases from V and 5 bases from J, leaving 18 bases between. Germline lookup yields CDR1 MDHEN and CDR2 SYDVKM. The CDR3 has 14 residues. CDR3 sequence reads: CASIPGGTRNEQYF. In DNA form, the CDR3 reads TGTGCCAGCATTCCTGGGGGGACTCGGAACGAGCAGTACTTC.

CDR3 loop: CASSLAQGEKSPLHF. The DNA for the CDR3 is TGTGCCAGCAGCTTAGCGCAGGGTGAAAAATCACCCCTCCACTTT. The chain links TRBV7-6 to TRBJ1-6; D may be TRBD1 (5 bases). The CDR3 totals 15 residues. Deletions cut 0 bases from V and 10 bases from J, with 13 bases between. Germline V CDR1 and CDR2: SGHVS, FNYEAQ. Complete variable domain (other parts from reference TRBV7-6 and TRBJ1-6): GAGVSQSPRYKVTKRGQDVALRCDPISGHVSLYWYRQALGQGPEFLTYFNYEAQQDKSGLPNDRFSAERPEGSISTLTIQRTEQRDSAMYRCASSLAQGEKSPLHFGNGTRLTVT.

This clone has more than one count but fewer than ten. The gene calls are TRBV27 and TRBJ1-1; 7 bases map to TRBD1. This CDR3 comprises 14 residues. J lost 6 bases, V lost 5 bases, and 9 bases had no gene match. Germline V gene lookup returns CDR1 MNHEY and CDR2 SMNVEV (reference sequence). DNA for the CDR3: TGTGCCAGCAGTATCGAGACAGGGCTTGCTGAAGCTTTCTTT. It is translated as CASSIETGLAEAFF.

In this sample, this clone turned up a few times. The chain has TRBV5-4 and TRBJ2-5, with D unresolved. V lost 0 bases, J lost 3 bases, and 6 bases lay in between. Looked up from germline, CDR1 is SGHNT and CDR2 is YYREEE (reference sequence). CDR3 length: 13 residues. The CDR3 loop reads CASSLGKEETQYF. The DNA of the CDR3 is TGTGCCAGCAGCTTGGGGAAGGAAGAGACCCAGTACTTC.

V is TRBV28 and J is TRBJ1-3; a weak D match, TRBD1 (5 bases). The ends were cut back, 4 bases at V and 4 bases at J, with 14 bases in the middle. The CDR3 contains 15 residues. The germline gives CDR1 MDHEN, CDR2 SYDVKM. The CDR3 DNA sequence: TGTGCCAGCAGTTCCGGGGCCGAGGGAGGAAACACCATATATTTT. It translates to CASSSGAEGGNTIYF.

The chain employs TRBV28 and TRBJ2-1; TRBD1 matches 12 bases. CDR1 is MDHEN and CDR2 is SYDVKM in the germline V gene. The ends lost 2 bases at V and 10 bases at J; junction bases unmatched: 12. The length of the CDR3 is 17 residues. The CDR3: CASSLARDRGLTTEQFF. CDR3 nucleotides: TGTGCCAGCAGTTTAGCCCGGGACAGGGGGCTCACTACAGAGCAGTTCTTC.

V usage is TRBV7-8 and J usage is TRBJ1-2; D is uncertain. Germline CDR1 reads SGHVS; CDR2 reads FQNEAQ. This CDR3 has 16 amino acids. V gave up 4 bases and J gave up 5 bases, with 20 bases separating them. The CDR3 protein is CASSSQGGIPSYGYTF. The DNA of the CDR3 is TGTGCCAGCAGCTCCCAAGGAGGGATACCGTCTTATGGCTACACCTTC.

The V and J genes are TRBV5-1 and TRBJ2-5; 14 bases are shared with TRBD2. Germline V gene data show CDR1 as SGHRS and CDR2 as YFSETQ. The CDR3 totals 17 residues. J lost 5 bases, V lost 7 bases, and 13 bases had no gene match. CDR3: CASSRTSGGSSGETQYF. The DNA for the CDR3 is TGCGCCAGCTCCCGGACTAGCGGGGGGTCCTCGGGTGAGACCCAGTACTTC.

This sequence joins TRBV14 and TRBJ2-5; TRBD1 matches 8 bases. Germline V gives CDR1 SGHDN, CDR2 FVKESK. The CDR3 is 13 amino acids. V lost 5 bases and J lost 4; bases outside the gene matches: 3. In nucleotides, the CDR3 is TGTGCCAGCAGCTTACAGGGGGGAGAGACCCAGTACTTC. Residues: CASSLQGGETQYF.

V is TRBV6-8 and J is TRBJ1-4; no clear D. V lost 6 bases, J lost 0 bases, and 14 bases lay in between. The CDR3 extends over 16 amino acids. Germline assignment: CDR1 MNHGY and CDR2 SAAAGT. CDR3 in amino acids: CASRPLWGTTNEKLFF. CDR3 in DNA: TGTGCCAGCAGACCGTTGTGGGGAACAACTAATGAAAAACTGTTTTTT.

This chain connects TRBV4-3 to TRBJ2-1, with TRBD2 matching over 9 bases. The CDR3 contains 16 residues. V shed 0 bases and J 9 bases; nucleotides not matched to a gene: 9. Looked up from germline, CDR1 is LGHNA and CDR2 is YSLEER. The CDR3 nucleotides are TGCGCCAGCAGCCAAGAGGCGGGGGGGCCGACGGGTGAGCAGTTCTTC. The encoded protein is CASSQEAGGPTGEQFF.

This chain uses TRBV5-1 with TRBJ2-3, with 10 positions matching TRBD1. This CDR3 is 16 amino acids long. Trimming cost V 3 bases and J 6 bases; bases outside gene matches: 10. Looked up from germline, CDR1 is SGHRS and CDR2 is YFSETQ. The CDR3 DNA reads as TGCGCCAGCAGCTCCGCCGGGACAGGGGCCAGGGATACGCAGTATTTT. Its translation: CASSSAGTGARDTQYF.

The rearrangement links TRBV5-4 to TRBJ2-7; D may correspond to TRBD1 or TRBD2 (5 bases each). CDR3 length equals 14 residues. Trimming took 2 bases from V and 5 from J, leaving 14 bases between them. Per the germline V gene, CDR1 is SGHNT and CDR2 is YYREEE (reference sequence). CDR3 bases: TGTGCCAGCAGCTTCCGGGACCCACCCCACGAGCAGTACTTC. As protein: CASSFRDPPHEQYF.

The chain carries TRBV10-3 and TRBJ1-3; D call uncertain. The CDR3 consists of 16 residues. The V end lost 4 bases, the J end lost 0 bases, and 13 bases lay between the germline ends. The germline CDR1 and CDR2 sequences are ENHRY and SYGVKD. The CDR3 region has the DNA TGTGCCATCAGTGGGATCGGACTGCTCTCTGGAAACACCATATATTTT. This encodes CAISGIGLLSGNTIYF.

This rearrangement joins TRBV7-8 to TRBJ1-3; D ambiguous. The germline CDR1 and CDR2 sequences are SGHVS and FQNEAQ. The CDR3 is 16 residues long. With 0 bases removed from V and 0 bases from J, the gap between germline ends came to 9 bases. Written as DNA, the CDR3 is TGTGCCAGCAGCTTAGCGTCTCGGTCCTCTGGAAACACCATATATTTT. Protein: CASSLASRSSGNTIYF.

The CDR3 here is CASSLDRGFTDEQFF. Written as DNA, the CDR3 is TGTGCCAGCAGCTTGGACCGGGGTTTTACGGATGAGCAGTTCTTC. V is TRBV5-4 and J is TRBJ2-1, with D possibly being TRBD2 (5 bases). Germline CDR1 is SGHNT and CDR2 is YYREEE (reference sequence). Trimming removed 0 bases from V and 8 bases from J, with 15 bases in between. The CDR3 is 15 amino acids.

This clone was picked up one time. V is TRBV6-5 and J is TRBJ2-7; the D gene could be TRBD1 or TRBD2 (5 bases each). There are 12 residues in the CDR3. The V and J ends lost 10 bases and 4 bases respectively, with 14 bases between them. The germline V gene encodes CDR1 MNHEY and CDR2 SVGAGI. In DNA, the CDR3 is TGTGCCACCACGGGACCCGAATACGAGCAGTACTTC. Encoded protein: CATTGPEYEQYF.

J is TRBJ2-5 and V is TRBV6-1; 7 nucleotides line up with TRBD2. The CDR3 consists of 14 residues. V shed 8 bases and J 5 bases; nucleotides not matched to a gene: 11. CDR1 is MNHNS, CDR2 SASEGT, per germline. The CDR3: CASHTSGNAETQYF. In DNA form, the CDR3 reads TGTGCCAGCCACACCAGCGGGAATGCGGAGACCCAGTACTTC.

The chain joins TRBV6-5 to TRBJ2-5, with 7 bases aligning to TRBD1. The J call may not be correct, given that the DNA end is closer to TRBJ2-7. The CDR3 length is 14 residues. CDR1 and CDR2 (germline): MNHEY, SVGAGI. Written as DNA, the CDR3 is TGTGCCAGCAGTAAGGACAGGAGCTCCTACGAGCAGTACTTC. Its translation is CASSKDRSSYEQYF.

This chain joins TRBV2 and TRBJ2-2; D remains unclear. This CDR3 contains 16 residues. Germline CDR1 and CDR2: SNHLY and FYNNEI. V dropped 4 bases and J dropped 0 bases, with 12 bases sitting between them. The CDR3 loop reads CASSGRDGANTGELFF. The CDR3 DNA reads TGTGCCAGCAGTGGCCGAGACGGCGCGAACACCGGGGAGCTGTTTTTT.

As DNA, the CDR3 is TGTGCCAGCAGTTTATCCCCGACAGGGAACTATGGCTACACCTTC. Encoded protein: CASSLSPTGNYGYTF. The chain employs TRBV27 and TRBJ1-2; 7 bases map to TRBD1. Losses at the gene ends were 0 bases for V and 2 bases for J; bases not matched to a gene: 3. The germline V gene encodes CDR1 MNHEY and CDR2 SMNVEV (reference sequence). The CDR3 extends over 15 amino acids.

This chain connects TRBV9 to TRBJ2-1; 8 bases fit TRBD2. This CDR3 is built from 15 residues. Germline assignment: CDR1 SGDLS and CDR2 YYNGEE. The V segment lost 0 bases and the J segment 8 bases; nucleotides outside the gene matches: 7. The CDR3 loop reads CASSVDSGKGYEQFF. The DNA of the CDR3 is TGTGCCAGCAGCGTAGATAGCGGGAAGGGTTATGAGCAGTTCTTC.